This record covers a single TCR beta chain. Trimming removed 5 bases from V and 3 bases from J; junction bases left unmatched: 2. Germline V gene data show CDR1 as SGHTA and CDR2 as FQGNSA. The CDR3 spans 14 residues. Original processing methods: Reference gene primer amplification gave estimated nucleated cell counts. Here immunoSEQ multiplex PCR was the method, and the copy in TCRdb shows in-frame clones only, minus some. That table is the source of V, J and clone size, and D and trimming were worked out from the DNA. The sample lists about 220,000 clones; around 80% were seen once. This specimen belongs to a study of blood T cell repertoires in COVID-19. Background on the study: Both acute and convalescent COVID-19 samples were obtained from the United States, Italy and Spain. PBMCs, B-cell-depleted T cells, or T cells provided the cDNA or gDNA that made up the material.

The chain employs TRBV7-2 and TRBJ2-5; TRBD2 matches at 11 bases. Material: peripheral blood. This receptor was taken from a man aged 45-65 years with active or convalescent COVID-19. The CDR3 DNA reads as TGTGCCAGCAGCCTGGGACTAGCGGAAGAGACCCAGTACTTC. Translating it yields CASSLGLAEETQYF.